These T cell receptor beta chains were read from a single sample in a study of regulatory T cells in long-lasting Graves disease. TCRdb re-called the multiplex PCR reads through MiXCR, storing one row per CDR3 protein. The sample yields about 400,000 distinct CDR3 sequences, 15% seen once. Here the sequenced sample was peripheral blood mononuclear cells (PBMCs), taken at new diagnosis, from a patient treated with antithyroid drugs. These receptors came from a female donor with Graves disease. Both conserved end residues are part of each CDR3.

v_call,j_call,cdr3_aa
TRBV9,TRBJ1-1,CASSGRGVNTEAFF
TRBV5-6,TRBJ2-1,CASSLGAGDYNEQFF
TRBV6-1,TRBJ1-2,CASSPSDSAFGYTF
TRBV6-1,TRBJ1-5,CASRVTDNQPQHF
TRBV27,TRBJ2-7,CASSLSGLAGVYEQYF
TRBV28,TRBJ1-6,CASSLMAEVDSPLHF
TRBV6-2/TRBV6-3,TRBJ1-2,CASIVRDSYGYTF
TRBV7-6,TRBJ2-7,CASSLQTGNYEQYF
TRBV20-1,TRBJ1-6,CSARDFLSSYNSPLHF
TRBV10-3,TRBJ2-2,CAITRTSGRQGTGELFF
TRBV12-3/TRBV12-4,TRBJ1-6,CASSPTGQYNSPLHF
TRBV2,TRBJ2-7,CASKPGLAGTEQYF
TRBV7-9,TRBJ2-1,CASSTQWGQSKRSSNEQFF
TRBV9,TRBJ1-5,CASSADAGANQPQHF
TRBV19,TRBJ1-2,CASSPGTHNYGYTF
TRBV3-1,TRBJ2-1,CASSPPLSGTGHNEQFF
TRBV28,TRBJ1-5,CASSLFQGHQPQHF
TRBV20-1,TRBJ2-1,CSARVTSGGISNEQFF
TRBV20-1,TRBJ2-7,CSARIYEQYF
TRBV27,TRBJ2-5,CASSLVPAGYEKTQYF
TRBV6-2/TRBV6-3,TRBJ2-1,CASSSSPVRKMYNEQFF
TRBV5-4,NA,CASSLAAGKLYGYTF
TRBV2,TRBJ1-4,CASSAGFANEKLFF
TRBV6-1,TRBJ2-2,CASRRDRVDTGELFF
TRBV9,TRBJ1-1,CASSVVTGAEAFF
TRBV10-3,TRBJ2-3,CAISGSGFLNPDTQYF
TRBV29-1,TRBJ2-7,CSVVPRLNRYEQYF
TRBV30,TRBJ1-1,CASNGFNTEAFF
TRBV5-1,TRBJ2-1,CASSLTTRSGRDNEQFF
TRBV30,TRBJ1-5,CAWSDSYQPQHF
TRBV7-9,TRBJ2-1,CASRTRGLAGVDEQFF
TRBV20-1,TRBJ2-7,CSATGQGTFEQYF
TRBV27,TRBJ1-1,CASSLSKRSVHTEAFF
TRBV12-3/TRBV12-4,TRBJ1-2,CASSLVNRVNGYTF
TRBV29-1,NA,CSVTEYGGSNEQFF
TRBV2,TRBJ2-3,CASSESTDTQYF
TRBV28,TRBJ1-5,CASSLIGFGSNQPQHF